The next 21 T cell receptor beta chains were all read from a single sample in a study of blood T cells in healthy people across ages. Sample-barcoded 5' priming and a J-beta primer mix drove a second PCR of about 7 to 11 cycles. TCRdb recomputed calls from the 5' RACE reads with MiXCR, one row per CDR3 protein. In the table there are approximately 1,700,000 distinct CDR3 sequences, 35% to 50% of which are singletons. Sequencing was carried out using blood. The receptors were sampled from a human donor in good health.

This clonotype has only one observation. With a much larger clone just one base away, this may be a read error. The chain couples TRBV5-5 to TRBJ1-1, with D unresolved. Between the trimmed V and J ends, which lost 6 bases and 1 base, there was a span of 10 bases. Germline V gene data show CDR1 as SGHKS and CDR2 as YYEKEE (reference sequence). The CDR3 totals 13 residues. CDR3 residues: CASILGWNTEAFF. The CDR3 coding sequence is TGTGCCAGCATCTTAGGGTGGAACACTGAAGCTTTCTTT.

The sample holds one count of this clonotype. The chain links TRBV6-6 to TRBJ1-2; 7 bases are shared with TRBD1. J was trimmed by 5 bases and V by 6 bases; bases with no gene match: 9. Germline V gene data show CDR1 as MNHNY and CDR2 as SVGAGI (reference sequence). CDR3 length: 14 residues. The CDR3 DNA is TGTGCCAGCAGGTACGAGGGGGCGAGGTATGGCTACACCTTC. Its protein product is CASRYEGARYGYTF.

The rearrangement links TRBV27 to TRBJ2-5, with a tentative D call TRBD2 (5 bases). V was pared by 8 bases and J by 2 bases, with 18 bases between. The CDR3 covers 15 residues. CDR1 MNHEY and CDR2 SMNVEV come from the germline V gene (reference sequence). The CDR3: CASQNHSGVQETQYF. CDR3 bases: TGTGCCAGCCAAAACCACAGCGGCGTTCAAGAGACCCAGTACTTC.

This clonotype appeared many times. The chain couples TRBV20-1 to TRBJ2-3; 7 positions match TRBD2. V shed 0 bases and J 0 bases; nucleotides not matched to a gene: 6. The length of the CDR3 is 16 residues. CDR1 and CDR2 from the germline V gene are DFQATT and SNEGSKA (reference sequence). The CDR3 nucleotides read TGCAGTGCTAGAGAAGGGCTAGCGGCTAGCACAGATACGCAGTATTTT. Amino acid sequence: CSAREGLAASTDTQYF.

The chain uses TRBV4-1 and TRBJ2-3; 10 bases are shared with TRBD1. Germline assignment: CDR1 MGHRA and CDR2 YSYEKL. The CDR3 has 17 amino acids. V lost 3 bases and J lost 0; bases outside the gene matches: 6. The CDR3 spells CASSHLGQGVSTDTQYF. For the CDR3, the DNA is TGCGCCAGCAGCCACCTAGGACAGGGGGTTAGCACAGATACGCAGTATTTT.

This clonotype has ten or more counts. The genes are TRBV6-1 and TRBJ1-5; no reliable D call. Trimming pared 6 bases from V and 9 bases from J, leaving 15 bases between. CDR3 length equals 13 residues. CDR1 and CDR2 from the germline V gene are MNHNS and SASEGT. CDR3 in DNA: TGTGCCAGCAGAGAGGACGGGCTTACGCCCCAGCATTTT. It yields the protein CASREDGLTPQHF.

The chain has TRBV6-6 and TRBJ1-1; D remains unclear. The CDR3 is made up of 11 amino acids. CDR1 and CDR2 (germline): MNHNY, SVGAGI (reference sequence). The germline V and J ends were trimmed by 4 bases and 10 bases, with 10 bases remaining between them. Written as DNA, the CDR3 is TGTGCCAGCAGTTCCTCCTCCGCAGCTTTCTTT. It translates to CASSSSSAAFF.

This chain uses TRBV29-1 with TRBJ2-2; tentatively, D is TRBD1 or TRBD2 (7 bases each). The V and J ends lost 4 bases and 7 bases respectively, with 16 bases between them. This CDR3 has 14 amino acids. CDR1 and CDR2 (germline): SQVTM, ANQGSEA. DNA for the CDR3: TGCAGCGTTGGGGGAGGGGGCGCCATCGGGGAGCTGTTTTTT. Protein product: CSVGGGGAIGELFF.

The chain uses TRBV6-1 and TRBJ1-4; a possible D gene is TRBD1 (5 bases). Trimming removed 8 bases from V and 7 bases from J, with 14 bases in between. Germline CDR1 MNHNS, CDR2 SASEGT. The CDR3 sequence is 13 residues long. CDR3: CASFRDGVEKLFF. The CDR3 DNA reads as TGTGCCAGCTTCAGGGATGGTGTTGAAAAACTGTTTTTT.

The chain joins TRBV2 to TRBJ2-7; tentative D call: TRBD1 (6 bases). The CDR3 spans 13 residues. Germline lookup yields CDR1 SNHLY and CDR2 FYNNEI. Trimming took 0 bases from V and 5 from J, leaving 8 bases between them. This chain's CDR3 is CASSEARTDEQYF. Here the CDR3 DNA reads TGTGCCAGCAGTGAAGCGAGGACAGACGAGCAGTACTTC.

This clonotype was detected a few times. The V and J genes are TRBV28 and TRBJ1-4, with D possibly TRBD1 on 5 matching bases. V was pared by 10 bases and J by 1 base, with 7 bases between. The CDR3 runs 12 residues. In germline, CDR1 is MDHEN, CDR2 SYDVKM. CDR3 amino acids: CAIRETNEKLFF. CDR3 nucleotides: TGTGCCATCAGGGAAACTAATGAAAAACTGTTTTTT.

On this clonotype: Likely a read error: the CDR3 ends without its conserved phenylalanine or tryptophan. It is unclear where the CDR3 begins or ends on the DNA, so no DNA is shown, and the CDR3 is as TCRdb lists it. The chain joins TRBV7-2 to TRBJ2-1; the table calls TRBD1, which could not be checked here. The CDR3 is 15 amino acids in total, end residues counted. Looked up from germline, CDR1 is SGHTA and CDR2 is FQGNSA. The CDR3 loop reads CASSVTGSWGYTFGS.

The chain carries TRBV20-1 and TRBJ2-3, with 9 bases matching TRBD1. The CDR3 sequence is 15 residues long. V lost 3 bases to trimming and J lost 3 bases; unmatched junction nucleotides: 7. Germline V gene lookup returns CDR1 DFQATT and CDR2 SNEGSKA (reference sequence). CDR3: CSARPHRGLTDTQYF. CDR3 sequence (DNA): TGCAGTGCTAGGCCCCACAGGGGGCTAACAGATACGCAGTATTTT.

The rearrangement uses TRBV3-1 and TRBJ2-7, with 8 bases matching TRBD2. V was pared by 1 base and J by 3 bases, with 5 bases of the junction left unmatched. This CDR3 contains 15 residues. Per the germline V gene, CDR1 is LGHDT and CDR2 is YNNKEL (reference sequence). In DNA, the CDR3 is TGTGCCAGCAGCCAAGGGACTAGCAGAGTCTACGAGCAGTACTTC. This codes for CASSQGTSRVYEQYF.

The chain has TRBV6-2 or TRBV6-3 and TRBJ2-1; 10 nucleotides match TRBD1. With 7 bases clipped from V and 10 bases from J, the junction kept 16 bases outside the gene matches. The CDR3 is 16 amino acids. In germline, CDR1 is MNHEY, CDR2 SVGEGT. The CDR3 sequence: CASTTQSGQGLWEQFF. The CDR3, as DNA: TGTGCCAGCACAACGCAGTCGGGACAGGGGCTTTGGGAGCAGTTCTTC.

V is TRBV4-3 and J is TRBJ2-5; D could derive from TRBD1 or TRBD2 (5 bases each). The CDR3 covers 15 residues. V lost 2 bases to trimming and J lost 11 bases, with 21 bases between them. Looked up from germline, CDR1 is LGHNA and CDR2 is YSLEER. The CDR3 DNA reads TGCGCCAGCAGCCAAACACCGGGACCAAACAATGAGCAGTACTTC. Translating it yields CASSQTPGPNNEQYF.

The chain carries TRBV7-9 and TRBJ1-2; 8 nucleotides align to TRBD1. V shed 5 bases and J 0 bases; nucleotides not matched to a gene: 14. The CDR3 runs to 18 residues. CDR1 and CDR2 (germline): SEHNR, FQNEAQ (reference sequence). CDR3 in amino acids: CASSLTSGTGQPNYGYTF. The CDR3 bases are TGTGCCAGCAGCCTGACCTCCGGGACAGGTCAACCTAACTATGGCTACACCTTC.

Only a few counts were recorded for this clonotype. This chain connects TRBV6-2 or TRBV6-3 to TRBJ2-1; TRBD2 agrees at 16 bases. With 4 bases clipped from V and 2 bases from J, the junction kept 2 bases outside the gene matches. The CDR3 spans 17 residues. The germline V gene has CDR1 MNHEY and CDR2 SVGEGT. CDR3 protein: CASSSGLAGGPYNEQFF. DNA of the CDR3: TGTGCCAGCAGTTCGGGACTAGCGGGGGGGCCCTACAATGAGCAGTTCTTC.

About this clonotype: Given a much more abundant clone one base away, this may be a read error. V gene TRBV6-5 combines with J gene TRBJ1-2; D may be TRBD1 (6 bases). The CDR3 sequence is 12 residues long. Germline CDR1 MNHEY, CDR2 SVGAGI. V was clipped by 2 bases and J by 6 bases, with 7 bases between them. The CDR3 region is CASSYTGHGYTF. CDR3 nucleotides: TGTGCCAGCAGTTACACAGGGCATGGCTACACCTTC.

The sample holds a few counts of this clonotype. The rearrangement uses TRBV20-1 and TRBJ1-2; D remains ambiguous. The V gene lost 2 bases and the J gene lost 4 bases, with 11 bases spanning the gap. The CDR3 has 13 residues. The germline V gene encodes CDR1 DFQATT and CDR2 SNEGSKA (reference sequence). The CDR3 reads CSARNNRFYGYTF. The CDR3 DNA reads TGCAGTGCTAGAAATAACCGGTTCTATGGCTACACCTTC.

The chain employs TRBV29-1 and TRBJ1-2; possibly TRBD1 for D (5 bases). In germline, CDR1 is SQVTM, CDR2 ANQGSEA. This CDR3 contains 12 residues. The V gene lost 7 bases and the J gene lost 7 bases, with 16 bases spanning the gap. The CDR3 DNA sequence: TGCAGCGCTCAAGCGGGGGTTAGTGGCTACACCTTC. Protein product: CSAQAGVSGYTF. The full variable domain, in which reference TRBV29-1 and TRBJ1-2 provide the parts outside the CDR3, is SAVISQKPSRDICQRGTSLTIQCQVDSQVTMMFWYRQQPGQSLTLIATANQGSEATYESGFVIDKFPISRPNLTFSTLTVSNMSPEDSSIYLCSAQAGVSGYTFGSGTRLTVV.